This T cell receptor beta chain is drawn from a study of shared clonotypes between healthy human individuals. Across the study: For every donor, three CD4 naive, three CD4 memory, two CD8 naive and one CD8 memory plates were used.

CD45RO-negative, CCR7-selected cells formed the naive CD8 fraction, which excluded terminally differentiated effector memory CD45RA+ cells. Study findings and constraints: Generation probabilities of non-shared clonotypes were lower (relative to those shared by all four donors).

Using about 220 ng DNA, about 30,000 T cell genomes, the sorted-subset replicate PCRs were run. TCRdb's copy holds only in-frame clones and misses some; the assay was immunoSEQ multiplex PCR. The sample records about 2 million clones, roughly 95% being singletons. The germline CDR1 and CDR2 sequences are GTSNPN and SVGIG (reference sequence). The CDR3 is made up of 11 amino acids. Trimming cost V 4 bases and J 5 bases, with 8 bases left between them. With regard to this clone: Its specificity is unknown.

This TCR was sampled from a man younger than 35 in good health. Sequencing was done on a sample of naive CD8+ T cells sorted from blood. This rearrangement joins TRBV30 to TRBJ1-1; no firm D call. CDR3 coding DNA: TGTGCCTGGATAGAAGTTACTGAAGCTTTCTTT. Translated, it gives CAWIEVTEAFF.